These 17 T cell receptor beta chains were all obtained from the same sample, sequenced in a study of PD-1 blockade in classical Hodgkin lymphoma. Libraries were prepared by immunoSEQ multiplex PCR; TCRdb keeps only in-frame clonotypes and omits some of them. The table lists 40,000 to 65,000 clones, 86% of them singletons. Time point given: cycle 4 day 1 (C4D1), after less than 7 weeks of nivolumab. Exposure to brentuximab vedotin varied, and each patient had relapsed following autologous stem cell transplantation. The sample here was peripheral blood mononuclear cells (PBMCs), taken before the fourth cycle of nivolumab. Receptors originate from a human donor with classical Hodgkin lymphoma.

V and J are TRBV7-6 and TRBJ2-2; 8 nucleotides match TRBD1. The CDR3 extends over 16 amino acids. Germline V gene sequence: CDR1 SGHVS, CDR2 FNYEAQ. The ends lost 3 bases at V and 3 bases at J; junction bases unmatched: 6. The CDR3 nucleotides are TGTGCCAGCAGCTTCATACAGGGGGAGGACACCGGGGAGCTGTTTTTT. Protein: CASSFIQGEDTGELFF.

The rearrangement uses TRBV6-1 and TRBJ1-1; D call uncertain. The CDR3 has 11 residues. Trimming removed 10 bases at V and 4 bases at J, with 10 bases between. CDR1 and CDR2 from the germline V gene are MNHNS and SASEGT. The CDR3 protein is CATGVGTEAFF. CDR3 nucleotides: TGTGCCACAGGAGTTGGCACTGAAGCTTTCTTT.

This clone appeared once. CDR3 residues: CASSVGRGGEQYF. CDR3 in DNA: TGTGCCAGCAGCGTAGGCAGGGGAGGCGAGCAGTACTTC. The chain links TRBV9 to TRBJ2-7; possibly TRBD1 or TRBD2 for D (6 bases each). CDR1 and CDR2 from the germline V gene are SGDLS and YYNGEE. Trimming left V 0 bases short and J 6 bases short, with 10 bases between. There are 13 residues in the CDR3.

The rearrangement joins TRBV28 to TRBJ1-2; 10 bases map to TRBD1. In germline, CDR1 is MDHEN, CDR2 SYDVKM. The CDR3 sequence is 15 residues long. The J segment lost 6 bases and the V segment lost 5 bases, leaving 9 bases of the junction unmatched. The CDR3 bases are TGTGCCAGCAGTCTCGCGGGACAGGGGCTAGATGGCTACACCTTC. Residues: CASSLAGQGLDGYTF.

The chain links TRBV19 to TRBJ1-4; weak D call: TRBD1 (6 bases). This CDR3 contains 15 residues. The germline gives CDR1 LNHDA, CDR2 SQIVND (reference sequence). V shed 4 bases and J shed 5 bases, with 14 bases lying between them. The CDR3: CASSTSGGPNEKLFF. The DNA of the CDR3 is TGTGCCAGTAGTACCTCGGGGGGCCCCAATGAAAAACTGTTTTTT.

This chain links TRBV29-1 with TRBJ2-5, with 10 bases identical to TRBD2. The CDR3 is 14 amino acids. The V segment lost 3 bases and the J segment 2 bases; nucleotides outside the gene matches: 3. Germline V CDR1 and CDR2: SQVTM, ANQGSEA. The CDR3: CSVEGLARQETQYF. DNA of the CDR3: TGCAGCGTTGAGGGACTAGCGCGACAAGAGACCCAGTACTTC.

This chain joins TRBV6-5 and TRBJ2-5, with TRBD2 identical over 8 bases. Germline V lookup: CDR1 MNHEY, CDR2 SVGAGI. V trimming: 6 bases; J trimming: 1 base; junction bases outside the gene matches: 7. The CDR3 covers 15 residues. CDR3 DNA sequence: TGTGCCAGCAGCCATCTTAGCGGGGCCCAAGAGACCCAGTACTTC. It specifies CASSHLSGAQETQYF.

The chain uses TRBV4-2 and TRBJ2-1; perhaps TRBD2 as D (7 bases). Germline assignment: CDR1 LGHNA and CDR2 YNFKEQ. Trimming removed 1 base at V and 3 bases at J, with 19 bases between. This CDR3 has 18 residues. The CDR3 here is CASSQAPSARGLYNEQFF. In nucleotides, the CDR3 is TGTGCCAGCAGCCAAGCCCCTAGTGCGCGGGGGCTCTACAATGAGCAGTTCTTC.

The chain employs TRBV6-1 and TRBJ2-7; 12 bases are shared with TRBD2. V trimming: 5 bases; J trimming: 2 bases; junction bases outside the gene matches: 4. This CDR3 contains 15 residues. In germline, CDR1 is MNHNS, CDR2 SASEGT. The CDR3, as DNA: TGTGCCAGCAGTACCAGGACTAGCGGGGCCTACGAGCAGTACTTC. Translation: CASSTRTSGAYEQYF.

The table lists this clone with a few counts. The genes are TRBV9 and TRBJ2-1; D remains unclear. CDR1 and CDR2 (germline): SGDLS, YYNGEE. The V end lost 0 bases, the J end lost 0 bases, and 1 base lay between the germline ends. This CDR3 is 13 amino acids long. CDR3 DNA sequence: TGTGCCAGCAGCGTAGGCTCCTACAATGAGCAGTTCTTC. Protein product: CASSVGSYNEQFF.

This chain joins TRBV5-1 and TRBJ2-3; D is unclear. This CDR3 has 17 residues. Germline V gene lookup returns CDR1 SGHRS and CDR2 YFSETQ. V was shortened by 0 bases and J by 3 bases, with 17 bases between the two germline ends. CDR3 in amino acids: CASSLDSASRRTDTQYF. Here the CDR3 DNA reads TGCGCCAGCAGCTTGGACTCTGCCTCCAGACGTACAGATACGCAGTATTTT.

The V gene is TRBV7-6, the J gene TRBJ2-1; 11 bases map to TRBD2. J lost 7 bases, V lost 5 bases, and 10 bases had no gene match. Per the germline V gene, CDR1 is SGHVS and CDR2 is FNYEAQ. The CDR3 consists of 16 residues. The chain's CDR3 is CASSPVETSGVNEQFF. The CDR3 nucleotides read TGTGCCAGCAGCCCGGTTGAGACTAGCGGGGTGAATGAGCAGTTCTTC. The complete variable domain, with remaining parts taken from reference TRBV7-6 and TRBJ2-1, reads GAGVSQSPRYKVTKRGQDVALRCDPISGHVSLYWYRQALGQGPEFLTYFNYEAQQDKSGLPNDRFSAERPEGSISTLTIQRTEQRDSAMYRCASSPVETSGVNEQFFGPGTRLTVL.

The V and J genes are TRBV11-3 and TRBJ2-1; no clear D gene. Germline V gene data show CDR1 as SGHNT and CDR2 as YENEEA. Trimming removed 0 bases from V and 7 bases from J, with 13 bases in between. The CDR3 totals 15 residues. CDR3 bases: TGTGCCAGCAGCTTAGATCCTAAACCGCTGAATGAGCAGTTCTTC. This encodes CASSLDPKPLNEQFF. The variable domain in full, with the rest retrieved from reference TRBV11-3 and TRBJ2-1, is EAGVVQSPRYKIIEKKQPVAFWCNPISGHNTLYWYLQNLGQGPELLIRYENEEAVDDSQLPKDRFSAERLKGVDSTLKIQPAELGDSAVYLCASSLDPKPLNEQFFGPGTRLTVL.

This clone was observed once. The chain recombines TRBV6-4 with TRBJ2-2, with 7 bases that match TRBD2. The CDR3 loop spans 16 amino acids. The J segment lost 4 bases and the V segment lost 5 bases, leaving 10 bases of the junction unmatched. Germline CDR1 is MRHNA and CDR2 is SNTAGT. DNA of the CDR3: TGTGCCAGCAGTCCCGGGCCCCGGGGGGTCACCGGGGAGCTGTTTTTT. Residues: CASSPGPRGVTGELFF.

This clone was seen a single time. The V and J genes are TRBV10-3 and TRBJ2-3, with TRBD2 as a possible D gene (5 bases). Germline CDR1 is ENHRY and CDR2 is SYGVKD. V lost 6 bases and J 0 bases, leaving 10 bases between the germline ends. This CDR3 region has 14 residues. The CDR3 DNA is TGTGCCATCAGAGGGAGTACTAGCACAGATACGCAGTATTTT. The encoded protein is CAIRGSTSTDTQYF.

The chain is built from TRBV27 and TRBJ2-7; D unclear. The CDR3 runs 13 residues. Trimming took 2 bases from V and 2 from J, leaving 7 bases between them. The germline V gene encodes CDR1 MNHEY and CDR2 SMNVEV (reference sequence). CDR3 loop: CASSLDGAYEQYF. The CDR3, as DNA: TGTGCCAGCAGTTTAGACGGCGCCTACGAGCAGTACTTC.

This chain uses TRBV5-1 with TRBJ2-3; D possibly corresponds to TRBD2 (6 bases). The V gene lost 0 bases and the J gene lost 2 bases, with 13 bases spanning the gap. Germline CDR1 and CDR2: SGHRS and YFSETQ. This CDR3 is 16 amino acids long. The CDR3 sequence: CASSLGLATTTDTQYF. In DNA form, the CDR3 reads TGCGCCAGCAGCTTGGGCCTAGCGACTACCACAGATACGCAGTATTTT. The whole variable domain, remainder taken from reference TRBV5-1 and TRBJ2-3, is KAGVTQTPRYLIKTRGQQVTLSCSPISGHRSVSWYQQTPGQGLQFLFEYFSETQRNKGNFPGRFSGRQFSNSRSEMNVSTLELGDSALYLCASSLGLATTTDTQYFGPGTRLTVL.